This T cell receptor beta chain was recovered during a study of identical twins. Every one of the donors was a healthy Caucasian. TCRdb recomputed calls from the 5' RACE reads with MiXCR, one row per CDR3 protein. The table lists around 200,000 distinct CDR3 sequences, around a tenth of them singletons. The study's findings and limits: Beta clonotypes that were abundant in cord blood contained fewer insertions, a pattern absent from memory repertoires. Conclusions leaned on cross-sectional statistical analysis and did not track the same donors over time.

This clonotype was seen a few times. The antigen remains unidentified. Trimming shortened V by 1 base and J by 5 bases, and 11 bases separated the two germline ends. This CDR3 contains 14 residues. Germline loops: CDR1 SGHVS, CDR2 FQNEAQ. The V call is TRBV7-8, the J call TRBJ1-2; D uncertain. The specimen sequenced was memory (CD45RO+) T cells sorted from blood. The TCR comes from a young woman in good health. CDR3 sequence reads: CASSLGPGDYGYTF. DNA for the CDR3: TGTGCCAGCAGCTTAGGGCCAGGCGATTATGGCTACACCTTC.